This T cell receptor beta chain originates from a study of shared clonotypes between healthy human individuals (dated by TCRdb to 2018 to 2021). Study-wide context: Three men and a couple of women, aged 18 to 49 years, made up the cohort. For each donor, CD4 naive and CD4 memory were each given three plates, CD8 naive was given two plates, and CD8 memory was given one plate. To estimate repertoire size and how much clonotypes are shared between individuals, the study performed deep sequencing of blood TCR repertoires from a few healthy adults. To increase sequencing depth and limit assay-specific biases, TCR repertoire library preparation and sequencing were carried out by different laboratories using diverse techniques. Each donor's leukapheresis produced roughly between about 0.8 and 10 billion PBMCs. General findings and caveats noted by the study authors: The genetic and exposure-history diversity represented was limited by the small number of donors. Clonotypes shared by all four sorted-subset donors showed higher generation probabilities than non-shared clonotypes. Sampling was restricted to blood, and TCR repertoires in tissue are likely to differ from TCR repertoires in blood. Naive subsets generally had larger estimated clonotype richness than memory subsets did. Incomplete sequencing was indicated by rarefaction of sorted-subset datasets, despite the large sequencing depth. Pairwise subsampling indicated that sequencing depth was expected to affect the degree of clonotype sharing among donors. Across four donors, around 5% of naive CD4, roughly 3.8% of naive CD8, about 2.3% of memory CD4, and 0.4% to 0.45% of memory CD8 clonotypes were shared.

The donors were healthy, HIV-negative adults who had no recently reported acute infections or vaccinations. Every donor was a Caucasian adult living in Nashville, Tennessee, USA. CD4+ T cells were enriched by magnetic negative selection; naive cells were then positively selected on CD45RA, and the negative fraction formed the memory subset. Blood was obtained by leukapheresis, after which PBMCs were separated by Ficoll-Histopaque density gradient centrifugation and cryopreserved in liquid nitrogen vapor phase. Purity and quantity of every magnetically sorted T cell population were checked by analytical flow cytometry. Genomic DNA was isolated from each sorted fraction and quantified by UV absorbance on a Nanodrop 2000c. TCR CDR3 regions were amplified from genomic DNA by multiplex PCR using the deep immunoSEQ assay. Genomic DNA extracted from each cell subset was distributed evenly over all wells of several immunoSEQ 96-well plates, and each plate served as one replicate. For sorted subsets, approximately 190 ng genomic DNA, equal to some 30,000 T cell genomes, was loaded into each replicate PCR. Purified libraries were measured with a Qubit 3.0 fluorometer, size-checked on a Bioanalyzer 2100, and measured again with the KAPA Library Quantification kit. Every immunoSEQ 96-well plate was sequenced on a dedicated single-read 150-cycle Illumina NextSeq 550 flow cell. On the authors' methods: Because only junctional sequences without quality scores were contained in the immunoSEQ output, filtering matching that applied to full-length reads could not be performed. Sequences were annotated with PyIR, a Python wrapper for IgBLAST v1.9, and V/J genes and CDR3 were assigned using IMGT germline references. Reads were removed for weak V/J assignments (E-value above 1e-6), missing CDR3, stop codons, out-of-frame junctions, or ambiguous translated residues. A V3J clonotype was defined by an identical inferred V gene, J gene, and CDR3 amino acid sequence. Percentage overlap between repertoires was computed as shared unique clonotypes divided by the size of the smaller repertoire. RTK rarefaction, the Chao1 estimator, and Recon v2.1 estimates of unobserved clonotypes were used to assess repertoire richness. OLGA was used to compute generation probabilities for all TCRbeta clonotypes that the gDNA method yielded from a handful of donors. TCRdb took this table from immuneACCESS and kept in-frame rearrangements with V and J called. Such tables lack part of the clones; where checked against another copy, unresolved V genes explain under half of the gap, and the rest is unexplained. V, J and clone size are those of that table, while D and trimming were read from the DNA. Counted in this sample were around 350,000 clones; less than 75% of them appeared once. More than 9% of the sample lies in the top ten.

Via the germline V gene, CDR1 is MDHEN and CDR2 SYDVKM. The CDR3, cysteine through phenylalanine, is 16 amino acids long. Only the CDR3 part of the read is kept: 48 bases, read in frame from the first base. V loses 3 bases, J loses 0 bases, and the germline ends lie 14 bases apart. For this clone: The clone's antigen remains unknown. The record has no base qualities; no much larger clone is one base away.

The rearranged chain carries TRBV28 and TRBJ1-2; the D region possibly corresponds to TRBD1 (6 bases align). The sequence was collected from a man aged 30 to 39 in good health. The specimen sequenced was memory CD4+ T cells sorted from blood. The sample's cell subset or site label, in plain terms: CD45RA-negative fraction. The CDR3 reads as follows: CASSFVARTANYGYTF. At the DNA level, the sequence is TGTGCCAGCAGTTTCGTGGCGAGGACAGCTAACTATGGCTACACCTTC.